This T cell receptor (beta chain) was sequenced during a study of T cells in Graves' hyperthyroidism and ophthalmopathy. It was RNA transcripts that yielded the amplified TCR beta CDR3 regions. First-round RT-PCR of the TCR CDR3 relied on the HTBI primer set. One entry per CDR3 protein, called by TCRdb with MiXCR from the multiplex PCR reads. The repertoire has some 350,000 distinct CDR3 sequences, roughly 25% of them found once; the top ten carry more than 60%. V lost 1 base, J lost 6 bases, and 10 bases lay in between. The CDR3 has 13 residues. Germline loops: CDR1 GTSNPN, CDR2 SVGIG (reference sequence). This clonotype was detected a few times. Across 18 months, stable Graves' hyperthyroidism was marked by no progression to ophthalmopathy. Newly diagnosed hyperthyroidism, duration under 2 months, in patients aged 18 to 65. Any patient presenting with uncontrolled infection, other autoimmune disease, pregnancy or lactation was left out. Source material for PBMCs was less than 12 ml fresh peripheral blood.

The sequence was obtained from a man aged 45-65 years with Graves' hyperthyroidism. The chain carries TRBV30 and TRBJ1-5; no clear D. Sequenced material: blood. CDR3 in DNA: TGTGCCTGGAGTGCGAACGGTCGTCAGCCCCAGCATTTT. Translation gives CAWSANGRQPQHF.